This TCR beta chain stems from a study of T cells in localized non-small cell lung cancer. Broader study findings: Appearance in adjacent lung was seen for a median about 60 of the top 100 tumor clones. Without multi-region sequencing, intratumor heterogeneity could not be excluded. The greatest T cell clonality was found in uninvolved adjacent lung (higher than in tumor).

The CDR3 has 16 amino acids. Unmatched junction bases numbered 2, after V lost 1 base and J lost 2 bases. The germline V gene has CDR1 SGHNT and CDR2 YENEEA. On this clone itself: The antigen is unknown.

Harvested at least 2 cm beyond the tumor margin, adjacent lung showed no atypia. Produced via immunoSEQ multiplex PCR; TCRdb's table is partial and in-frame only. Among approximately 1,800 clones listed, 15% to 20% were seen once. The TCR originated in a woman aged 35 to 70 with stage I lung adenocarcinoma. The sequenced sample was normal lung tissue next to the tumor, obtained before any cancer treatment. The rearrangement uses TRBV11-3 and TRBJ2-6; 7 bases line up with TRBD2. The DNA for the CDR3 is TGTGCCAGCAGCTTAGGGGAGGGTGCTGGGGCCAACGTCCTGACTTTC. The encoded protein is CASSLGEGAGANVLTF.